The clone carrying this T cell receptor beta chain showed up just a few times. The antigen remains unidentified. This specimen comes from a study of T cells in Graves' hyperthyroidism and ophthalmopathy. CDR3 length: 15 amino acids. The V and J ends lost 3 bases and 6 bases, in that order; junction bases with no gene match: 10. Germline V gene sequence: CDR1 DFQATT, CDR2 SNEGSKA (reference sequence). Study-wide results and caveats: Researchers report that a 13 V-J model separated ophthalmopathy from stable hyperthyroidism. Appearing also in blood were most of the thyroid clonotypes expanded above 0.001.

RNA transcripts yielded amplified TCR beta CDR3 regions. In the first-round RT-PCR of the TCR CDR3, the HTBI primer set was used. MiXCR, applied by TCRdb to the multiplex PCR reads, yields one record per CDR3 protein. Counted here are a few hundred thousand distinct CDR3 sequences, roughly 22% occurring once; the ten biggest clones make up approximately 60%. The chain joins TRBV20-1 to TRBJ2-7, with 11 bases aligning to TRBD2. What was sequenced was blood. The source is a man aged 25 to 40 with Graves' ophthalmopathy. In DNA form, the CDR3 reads TGCAGTGCTAGGCTCCTAGCGGGAGGTGGGGGCGAGCAGTACTTC. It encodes CSARLLAGGGGEQYF.